This passage covers 22 T cell receptor beta chains from one sample sequenced in a study of TIL therapy for anti-PD-1-resistant metastatic lung cancer. This was the immunoSEQ v3 assay. Generated by immunoSEQ multiplex PCR, the TCRdb table keeps only in-frame clones and is missing some. This sample yields 55,000 to 65,000 clones, of which around 67% are seen a single time; around 1.7% belongs to the top ten. Regarding time point: pre-treatment sample, taken before nivolumab and TIL therapy. The source was blood, collected at baseline. These receptor sequences come from a person aged 25 to 80 with non-small cell lung cancer.

The CDR3 sequence is CASSPGDSGGGTYEQYF. CDR3 sequence (DNA): TGTGCCAGCAGTCCAGGGGATAGCGGGGGTGGGACCTACGAGCAGTACTTC. V gene TRBV27 combines with J gene TRBJ2-7; TRBD2 matches at 9 bases. CDR1 is MNHEY and CDR2 is SMNVEV in the germline V gene (reference sequence). V dropped 5 bases and J dropped 2; count of bases not matched to a gene: 13. This CDR3 contains 17 residues.

This chain connects TRBV29-1 to TRBJ1-4; D is unclear. Germline assignment: CDR1 SQVTM and CDR2 ANQGSEA. Trimming shortened V by 6 bases and J by 4 bases, and 12 bases separated the two germline ends. This CDR3 spans 13 amino acids. CDR3 sequence (DNA): TGCAGCGTCGGACGGCAATATAATGAAAAACTGTTTTTT. It is translated as CSVGRQYNEKLFF.

The chain joins TRBV6-6 to TRBJ2-3; D is unclear. V shed 4 bases and J shed 5 bases, with 4 bases lying between them. The germline gives CDR1 MNHNY, CDR2 SVGAGI (reference sequence). The CDR3 has 11 residues. The CDR3 DNA reads as TGTGCCAGCAGTTTGGGAGATACGCAGTATTTT. Translated: CASSLGDTQYF.

The CDR3 region has the DNA TGTGCCAGCAGCTTGTTCGCGGGGACGGGCCAAGAGACCCAGTACTTC. It codes for CASSLFAGTGQETQYF. The V and J genes are TRBV5-6 and TRBJ2-5; the D gene is possibly TRBD2 (6 bases). The ends were cut back, 1 base at V and 1 base at J, with 14 bases in the middle. The CDR3 has 16 amino acids. Germline V gene data show CDR1 as SGHDT and CDR2 as YYEEEE.

V is TRBV28 and J is TRBJ2-2; weak D call: TRBD2 (5 bases). Germline values: CDR1 MDHEN, CDR2 SYDVKM. This CDR3 has 13 residues. Trimming removed 3 bases from V and 5 bases from J, with 7 bases in between. The CDR3 is CASSFGETGELFF. CDR3 in DNA: TGTGCCAGCAGTTTTGGGGAGACCGGGGAGCTGTTTTTT.

The chain has TRBV7-2 and TRBJ2-7; a possible D gene is TRBD2 (5 bases). The germline V gene encodes CDR1 SGHTA and CDR2 FQGNSA. V gave up 3 bases and J gave up 5 bases, with 23 bases separating them. The CDR3 sequence is 17 residues long. Here the CDR3 DNA reads TGTGCCAGCAGCTTCGGAGTATCGAACTTAATCGGGGACGAGCAGTACTTC. This codes for CASSFGVSNLIGDEQYF.

The rearrangement uses TRBV6-5 and TRBJ1-1; a possible D gene is TRBD1 (5 bases). The CDR3 is made up of 14 amino acids. Germline V gene sequence: CDR1 MNHEY, CDR2 SVGAGI. The V and J ends lost 2 bases and 1 base respectively, with 8 bases between them. In nucleotides, the CDR3 is TGTGCCAGCAGTTACGGGGGGACGAACACTGAAGCTTTCTTT. The encoded protein is CASSYGGTNTEAFF.

The V and J genes are TRBV30 and TRBJ1-5; D gene ambiguous. Germline V CDR1 and CDR2: GTSNPN, SVGIG (reference sequence). Trimming removed 4 bases from V and 4 bases from J, with 8 bases in between. The CDR3 length is 12 residues. In nucleotides, the CDR3 is TGTGCCTGGAATGTCCGGAATCAGCCCCAGCATTTT. Protein sequence: CAWNVRNQPQHF.

The chain employs TRBV5-1 and TRBJ1-1; 10 bases are a match to TRBD1. Germline V lookup: CDR1 SGHRS, CDR2 YFSETQ. This CDR3 contains 17 residues. V gave up 2 bases and J gave up 5 bases; unmatched junction bases: 12. The CDR3 region is CASSLLLGDRGRTEAFF. The CDR3 DNA follows: TGCGCCAGCAGCTTACTTTTGGGGGACAGGGGACGAACTGAAGCTTTCTTT. Full variable domain (rest looked up from reference TRBV5-1 and TRBJ1-1): KAGVTQTPRYLIKTRGQQVTLSCSPISGHRSVSWYQQTPGQGLQFLFEYFSETQRNKGNFPGRFSGRQFSNSRSEMNVSTLELGDSALYLCASSLLLGDRGRTEAFFGQGTRLTVV.

Here the CDR3 DNA reads TGTGCCAGCAGTGACCGGAGCCAGGGCCCTTGGGAGCAGTACTTC. Amino acids: CASSDRSQGPWEQYF. V is TRBV6-1 and J is TRBJ2-7, with D possibly matching TRBD1 (5 bases). V lost 3 bases and J lost 7, with 19 bases in between. Germline lookup yields CDR1 MNHNS and CDR2 SASEGT. There are 15 residues in the CDR3.

The chain uses TRBV10-3 and TRBJ1-4; TRBD1 is a possible D gene (5 bases). Trimming removed 6 bases from V and 5 bases from J, with 10 bases in between. Looked up from germline, CDR1 is ENHRY and CDR2 is SYGVKD. The CDR3 spans 13 residues. The CDR3 spells CAISGTVNEKLFF. The CDR3 nucleotides are TGTGCCATCAGCGGGACGGTAAATGAAAAACTGTTTTTT.

J is TRBJ1-2 and V is TRBV5-4; D gene ambiguous. V shed 1 base and J shed 8 bases, with 15 bases lying between them. This CDR3 region has 14 residues. Looked up from germline, CDR1 is SGHNT and CDR2 is YYREEE (reference sequence). As DNA, the CDR3 is TGTGCCAGCAGCTTGACTCGGGTCCGGTGGGGCTACACCTTC. It translates to CASSLTRVRWGYTF.

V and J are TRBV28 and TRBJ1-6; D remains ambiguous. The germline V gene encodes CDR1 MDHEN and CDR2 SYDVKM. V dropped 3 bases and J dropped 10 bases, with 13 bases sitting between them. The CDR3 sequence is 14 residues long. DNA of the CDR3: TGTGCCAGCAGTTTCGGAGGAGTTGGATCACCCCTCCACTTT. It codes for CASSFGGVGSPLHF.

This clone has only a few counts. The chain couples TRBV19 to TRBJ2-1, with D unclear. CDR3 size: 13 residues. Per the germline V gene, CDR1 is LNHDA and CDR2 is SQIVND (reference sequence). Trimming stripped 9 bases from V and 3 bases from J, with 12 bases between. The CDR3 loop is CASRMANYNEQFF. The DNA for the CDR3 is TGTGCCAGCCGGATGGCAAACTACAATGAGCAGTTCTTC.

By proportion, this clone is medium-sized (0.01 to 0.1%). This sequence joins TRBV11-3 and TRBJ1-1, with unresolved D. The CDR3 is 13 residues long. Germline assignment: CDR1 SGHNT and CDR2 YENEEA. The germline V and J ends were trimmed by 1 base and 6 bases, with 9 bases remaining between them. The CDR3 here is CASSLVSEAEAFF. DNA of the CDR3: TGTGCCAGCAGCTTAGTGTCAGAGGCTGAAGCTTTCTTT. The full variable domain, completed using reference TRBV11-3 and TRBJ1-1, is EAGVVQSPRYKIIEKKQPVAFWCNPISGHNTLYWYLQNLGQGPELLIRYENEEAVDDSQLPKDRFSAERLKGVDSTLKIQPAELGDSAVYLCASSLVSEAEAFFGQGTRLTVV.

The rearrangement joins TRBV19 to TRBJ1-5; D is possibly TRBD1 (6 bases). V shed 5 bases and J shed 0 bases, with 14 bases lying between them. The CDR3 is made up of 16 amino acids. Germline-derived CDR1 and CDR2 are LNHDA and SQIVND (reference sequence). The CDR3 nucleotides are TGTGCCAGTAGTCCGAGGACAGATAATAGCAATCAGCCCCAGCATTTT. This codes for CASSPRTDNSNQPQHF.

The chain links TRBV6-1 to TRBJ2-7; D not certain. V was clipped by 1 base and J by 4 bases, with 5 bases between them. This CDR3 region has 12 residues. The germline V gene encodes CDR1 MNHNS and CDR2 SASEGT. CDR3 sequence (DNA): TGTGCCAGCAGTGAAGTGGCGTACGAGCAGTACTTC. This gives the protein CASSEVAYEQYF.

The rearrangement uses TRBV2 and TRBJ2-1, with 10 bases fitting TRBD1. V shed 10 bases and J 11 bases; nucleotides not matched to a gene: 8. Germline V gives CDR1 SNHLY, CDR2 FYNNEI. The CDR3 has 12 residues. CDR3 DNA: TGTGCCACCACAATGGACAGGGGGAAGCAGTTCTTC. Translation gives CATTMDRGKQFF.

The chain recombines TRBV7-9 with TRBJ1-2; weak D call: TRBD1 (6 bases). The CDR3 is 13 residues long. V lost 2 bases and J lost 4, with 8 bases in between. Per germline, CDR1 SEHNR and CDR2 FQNEAQ (reference sequence). CDR3 residues: CASSLRGSYGYTF. CDR3 DNA: TGTGCCAGCAGCTTAAGGGGGAGCTATGGCTACACCTTC.

Only one count was recorded for this clone. The rearrangement uses TRBV7-2 and TRBJ2-1, with D unresolved. The CDR3 is 13 amino acids. Germline-derived CDR1 and CDR2 are SGHTA and FQGNSA. V lost 0 bases to trimming and J lost 9 bases, with 9 bases between them. The CDR3 bases are TGTGCCAGCAGCTTAGCGCCACTGGCTGAGCAGTTCTTC. It is translated as CASSLAPLAEQFF.

The sample holds a few counts of this clone. The chain recombines TRBV7-2 with TRBJ1-1, with D tentatively TRBD1 (5 bases). V dropped 1 base and J dropped 6 bases, with 15 bases sitting between them. The V gene's germline CDR1 is SGHTA and CDR2 FQGNSA. CDR3 size: 15 residues. The CDR3 region has the DNA TGTGCCAGCAGCTTAGTAGCAGGGACTGCCGCTGAAGCTTTCTTT. It is translated as CASSLVAGTAAEAFF. Using reference TRBV7-2 and TRBJ1-1 for the parts outside the CDR3, the full variable domain is GAGVSQSPSNKVTEKGKDVELRCDPISGHTALYWYRQSLGQGLEFLIYFQGNSAPDKSGLPSDRFSAERTGGSVSTLTIQRTQQEDSAVYLCASSLVAGTAAEAFFGQGTRLTVV.

This sequence joins TRBV18 and TRBJ2-1; D call uncertain. The germline V gene encodes CDR1 KGHSH and CDR2 LQKENI. V lost 3 bases, J lost 6 bases, and 9 bases lay in between. This CDR3 spans 13 amino acids. CDR3 DNA: TGTGCCAGCTCACCGTTGGCAGTCAATGAGCAGTTCTTC. Amino acids: CASSPLAVNEQFF.